A selection of T cell receptor beta chains follows, all from one sample in a study of control samples from healthy donors and cancer patients. Assay used: immunoSEQ multiplex PCR; TCRdb lists only in-frame clones, some missing. Of over 150,000 clones in the sample, approximately 94% were seen once. Sequencing was done on a sample of blood. These receptors were collected from a young woman in good health. CDR3s include the opening cysteine and the closing phenylalanine or tryptophan. The D gene is left open where the match is weak. Size is stated for part of the rows, as once, few or many counts, or as a class when the clone is expanded.

v_gene	j_gene	d_gene	abundance	CDR3nt	CDR3aa
TRBV29-1	TRBJ2-5	-	-	TGCAGCGCTGGAGGGTTCGGGCATAAAGAGACCCAGTACTTC	CSAGGFGHKETQYF
TRBV5-1	TRBJ2-5	-	-	TGCGCCAGCAGCTTTTCTGTTGACAGAAAAGAGACCCAGTACTTC	CASSFSVDRKETQYF
TRBV7-2	TRBJ1-1	-	-	TGTGCCAGCAGCTCAGGTGCGGGGGCTCGGAAAGCTTTCTTT	CASSSGAGARKAFF
TRBV19	TRBJ1-2	TRBD1	-	TGTGCCAGTAGTACTCGGACAGGGAGTGTTAACTATGGCTACACCTTC	CASSTRTGSVNYGYTF
TRBV11-2	TRBJ2-6	TRBD1	-	TGTGCCAGCAGCCGCAGACAGGGTGCTGGGGCCAACGTCCTGACTTTC	CASSRRQGAGANVLTF
TRBV18	TRBJ1-2	-	-	TGTGCCAGCTCCCAAAACTACTATGGCTACACCTTC	CASSQNYYGYTF
TRBV5-1	TRBJ1-1	TRBD1	-	TGCGCCAGCAGCTTGACGGGACAGGGTAACACTGAAGCTTTCTTT	CASSLTGQGNTEAFF
TRBV7-6	TRBJ1-4	-	-	TGTGCCAGCAGCTTAGGGGTGACTCATAATGAAAAACTGTTTTTT	CASSLGVTHNEKLFF
TRBV3-1/TRBV3-2	TRBJ2-7	TRBD1	once	TGTGCCAGCAGCCAGTCCGGGACAGGGAACGAGCAGTACTTC	CASSQSGTGNEQYF
TRBV28	TRBJ1-3	-	-	TGTGCCAGCAGTTTAGGAGGGTCTGGAAACACCATATATTTT	CASSLGGSGNTIYF
TRBV4-1	TRBJ2-2	TRBD2	-	TGCGCCAGCAGCTCAACTTCCGGGACTAGTATCGGGGAGCTGTTTTTT	CASSSTSGTSIGELFF
TRBV4-3	TRBJ1-2	-	-	TGCGCCAGCAGCCAAGATCACGGCTATGGCTACACCTTC	CASSQDHGYGYTF
TRBV19	TRBJ2-7	TRBD1	-	TGTGCCAGTAGTATGACAGGGTCCTACGAGCAGTACTTC	CASSMTGSYEQYF
TRBV12-3/TRBV12-4	TRBJ2-1	TRBD2	-	TGTGCCAGCCGCCACGGGGGGGGCAATGAGCAGTTCTTC	CASRHGGGNEQFF
TRBV2	TRBJ2-7	-	once	TGTGCCATCAGCGGCAGGCCTACCTACGAGCAGTACTTC	CAISGRPTYEQYF
TRBV24-1	TRBJ1-2	-	-	TGTGCCACCAGTGATACAGGGAGGGTTTATGGCTACACCTTC	CATSDTGRVYGYTF
TRBV2	TRBJ2-7	TRBD1	-	TGTGCCGGTGGGACAGAGTTTGGAGAGCAGTACTTC	CAGGTEFGEQYF
TRBV13	TRBJ2-7	-	-	TGTGCCAGCAGCTTAACAGCCAGCGGCTACGAGCAGTACTTC	CASSLTASGYEQYF
TRBV5-1	TRBJ1-5	-	-	TGCGCCAGCAGCTTATCGGGGGTGGAGGGTCAGCCCCAGCATTTT	CASSLSGVEGQPQHF
TRBV6-1	TRBJ1-1	-	-	TGTGCCAGCAGTGAACAGGGCAGGCTTCCTGCTTGGATGGAGAACACTGAAGCTTTCTTT	CASSEQGRLPAWMENTEAFF
TRBV5-6	TRBJ2-7	-	-	TGTGCCAGCAGCGTCATGACAGGCCTCTTCGACTACGAGCAGTACTTC	CASSVMTGLFDYEQYF
TRBV7-9	TRBJ1-4	TRBD1	-	TGTGCCAGCAGCCCCGGGACAGAAACTAATGAAAAACTGTTTTTT	CASSPGTETNEKLFF
TRBV19	TRBJ2-2	TRBD1	once	TGTGCCAGTACCACAGACAGGGGCACCGGGGAGCTGTTTTTT	CASTTDRGTGELFF
TRBV28	TRBJ2-7	-	once	TGTGCCAGCAGTTCTCTGAGACAGGGAGGGAGTTACGAGCAGTACTTC	CASSSLRQGGSYEQYF
TRBV19	TRBJ1-1	-	-	TGTGCCAGTAGTATTAGGTTGGACACTGAAGCTTTCTTT	CASSIRLDTEAFF
TRBV11-2	TRBJ2-7	-	-	TGTGCCAGCAGCCCCCAAGGGGGGGCAAGTTCCTACGAGCAGTACTTC	CASSPQGGASSYEQYF
TRBV11-3	TRBJ1-1	-	-	TGTGCCAGCAGCTTAGAGGCAGGGGACACTGAAGCTTTCTTT	CASSLEAGDTEAFF
TRBV6-4	TRBJ2-2	TRBD2	-	TGTGCCAGCAGTAGACTAGCGGGAGACACCGGGGAGCTGTTTTTT	CASSRLAGDTGELFF
TRBV9	TRBJ1-1	-	-	TGTGCCAGCAGCGTAGTCTCGGCTGAAGCTTTCTTT	CASSVVSAEAFF
TRBV6-5	TRBJ2-7	-	once	TGTGCCAGCAGTTACAATGGTGCTACCTACGAGCAGTACTTC	CASSYNGATYEQYF
TRBV28	TRBJ1-1	-	few	TGTGCCAGCAGTTTATCGGGGTTTGAAGCTTTCTTT	CASSLSGFEAFF
TRBV14	TRBJ1-1	TRBD1	-	TGTGCCAGCAGCCAAGCTGAGGGGGCTATGAACACTGAAGCTTTCTTT	CASSQAEGAMNTEAFF
TRBV3-1/TRBV3-2	TRBJ2-5	-	few	TGTGCCAGCAGCTGGAACCAAGAGACCCAGTACTTC	CASSWNQETQYF
TRBV7-8	TRBJ1-5	-	-	TGTGCCAGCAGCTCCCTGGGAGCTGCGGATCAGCCCCAGCATTTT	CASSSLGAADQPQHF
TRBV24-1	TRBJ2-5	TRBD2	-	TGTGCCACCTCCCCGGGAGGGACCCAGTACTTC	CATSPGGTQYF
TRBV5-4	TRBJ2-7	-	-	TGTGCCAGCAGCAAAGGGGGGACTGATTCCTACGAGCAGTACTTC	CASSKGGTDSYEQYF
TRBV6-5	TRBJ1-1	TRBD1	-	TGTGCCAGCACCGAAGACAGGGGATACACTGAAGCTTTCTTT	CASTEDRGYTEAFF
TRBV9	TRBJ1-2	TRBD1	-	TGTGCCAGCAGTGGACAGGGTGGGAGCTACACCTTC	CASSGQGGSYTF
TRBV19	TRBJ2-2	TRBD2	few	TGTGCCAGTAGAGTAGCGGGACTGAACACCGGGGAGCTGTTTTTT	CASRVAGLNTGELFF
TRBV6-5	TRBJ1-2	-	-	TGTGCCAGCAGTCCAGCTTTGGGTGGCTATGGCTACACCTTC	CASSPALGGYGYTF
TRBV19	TRBJ1-3	TRBD1	-	TGTGCCAGTAGTGGGCAGGGGGGCGGAAACACCATATATTTT	CASSGQGGGNTIYF
TRBV12-3/TRBV12-4	TRBJ1-5	-	-	TGTGCCAGCAGTGGGGAATCCAATCAGCCCCAGCATTTT	CASSGESNQPQHF
TRBV7-2	TRBJ2-7	-	-	TGTGCCAGCAGCTTTATCGGGAACGAGCAGTACTTC	CASSFIGNEQYF
TRBV5-6	TRBJ2-1	TRBD2	-	TGTGCCAGCAGCATACTAGCGGGATACAATGAGCAGTTCTTC	CASSILAGYNEQFF
TRBV2	TRBJ2-2	TRBD2	-	TGTGCCAGCAGTCTCATCGGGGGGAGGGTAACCGGGGAGCTGTTTTTT	CASSLIGGRVTGELFF
TRBV19	TRBJ2-7	-	-	TGTGCCAGTAGTGTCACAGGGTCCGAGCAGTACTTC	CASSVTGSEQYF
TRBV27	TRBJ2-5	-	-	TGTGCCAGCAGTGGTAATTGGGCGACCCAGTACTTC	CASSGNWATQYF
TRBV10-3	TRBJ2-3	-	-	TGTGCCATTACCGGCTCTAGCACAGATACGCAGTATTTT	CAITGSSTDTQYF
TRBV7-2	TRBJ1-2	TRBD1	-	TGTGCCAGCAGCTCACAGGGGGACGGCTACACCTTC	CASSSQGDGYTF
TRBV2	TRBJ2-2	-	-	TGTGCCAGCAGTGGGGTCACCGGGGAGCTGTTTTTT	CASSGVTGELFF
TRBV7-9	TRBJ1-5	-	-	TGTGCCAGCAGCTTATCGGGCAATCAGCCCCAGCATTTT	CASSLSGNQPQHF